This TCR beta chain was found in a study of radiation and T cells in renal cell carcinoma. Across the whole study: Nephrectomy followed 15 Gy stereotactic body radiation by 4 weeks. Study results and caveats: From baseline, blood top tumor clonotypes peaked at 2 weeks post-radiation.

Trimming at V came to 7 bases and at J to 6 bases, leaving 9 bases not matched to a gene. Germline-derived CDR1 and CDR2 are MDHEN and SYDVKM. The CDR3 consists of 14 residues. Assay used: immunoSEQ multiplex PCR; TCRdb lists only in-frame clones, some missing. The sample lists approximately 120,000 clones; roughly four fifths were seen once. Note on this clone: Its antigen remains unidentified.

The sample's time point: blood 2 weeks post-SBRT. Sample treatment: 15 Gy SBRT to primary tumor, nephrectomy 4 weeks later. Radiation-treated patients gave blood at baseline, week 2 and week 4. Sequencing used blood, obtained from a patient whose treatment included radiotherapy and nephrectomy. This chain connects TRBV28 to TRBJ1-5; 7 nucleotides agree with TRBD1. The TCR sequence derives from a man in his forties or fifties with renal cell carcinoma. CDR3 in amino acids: CASTPDRPIQPQHF. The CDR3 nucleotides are TGTGCCAGCACCCCGGACAGGCCGATTCAGCCCCAGCATTTT.